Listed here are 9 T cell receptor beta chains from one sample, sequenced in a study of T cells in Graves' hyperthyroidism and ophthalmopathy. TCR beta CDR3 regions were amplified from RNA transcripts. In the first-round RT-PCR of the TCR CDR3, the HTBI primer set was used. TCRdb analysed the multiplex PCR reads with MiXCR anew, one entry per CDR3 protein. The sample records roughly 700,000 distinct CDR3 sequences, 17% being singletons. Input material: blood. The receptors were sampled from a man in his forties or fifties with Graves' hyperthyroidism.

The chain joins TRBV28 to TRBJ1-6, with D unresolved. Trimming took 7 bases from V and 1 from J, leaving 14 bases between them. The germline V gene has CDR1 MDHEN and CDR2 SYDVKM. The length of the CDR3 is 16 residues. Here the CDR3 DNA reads TGTGCCAGCATCCTAAGGAAGGGTTCCTATAATTCACCCCTCCACTTT. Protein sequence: CASILRKGSYNSPLHF.

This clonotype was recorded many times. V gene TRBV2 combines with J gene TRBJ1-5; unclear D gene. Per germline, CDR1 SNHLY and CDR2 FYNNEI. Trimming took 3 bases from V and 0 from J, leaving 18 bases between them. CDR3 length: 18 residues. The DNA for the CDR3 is TGTGCCAGCAGTGAGGGCGGAATACAGAGTTATAGCAATCAGCCCCAGCATTTT. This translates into CASSEGGIQSYSNQPQHF. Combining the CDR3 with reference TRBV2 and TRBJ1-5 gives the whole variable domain EPEVTQTPSHQVTQMGQEVILRCVPISNHLYFYWYRQILGQKVEFLVSFYNNEISEKSEIFDDQFSVERPDGSNFTLKIRSTKLEDSAMYFCASSEGGIQSYSNQPQHFGDGTRLSIL.

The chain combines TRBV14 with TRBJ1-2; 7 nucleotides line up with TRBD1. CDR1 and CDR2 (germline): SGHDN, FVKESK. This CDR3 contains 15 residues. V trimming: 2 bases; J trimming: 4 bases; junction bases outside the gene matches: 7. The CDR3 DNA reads TGTGCCAGCAGCCAAATGACAGGGTCCCCCTATGGCTACACCTTC. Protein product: CASSQMTGSPYGYTF.

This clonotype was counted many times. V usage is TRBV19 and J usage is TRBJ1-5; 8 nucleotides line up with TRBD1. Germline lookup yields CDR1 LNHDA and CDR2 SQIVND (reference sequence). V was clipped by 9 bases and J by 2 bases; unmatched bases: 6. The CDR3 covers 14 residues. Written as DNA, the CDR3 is TGTGCCAGCAAGCCGGGACAGGGCAATCAGCCCCAGCATTTT. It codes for CASKPGQGNQPQHF.

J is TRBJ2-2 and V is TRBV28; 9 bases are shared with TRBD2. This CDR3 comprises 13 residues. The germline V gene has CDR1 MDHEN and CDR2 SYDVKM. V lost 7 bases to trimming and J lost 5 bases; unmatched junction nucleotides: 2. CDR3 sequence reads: CASTSGITGELFF. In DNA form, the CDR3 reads TGTGCCAGCACTAGCGGGATTACCGGGGAGCTGTTTTTT.

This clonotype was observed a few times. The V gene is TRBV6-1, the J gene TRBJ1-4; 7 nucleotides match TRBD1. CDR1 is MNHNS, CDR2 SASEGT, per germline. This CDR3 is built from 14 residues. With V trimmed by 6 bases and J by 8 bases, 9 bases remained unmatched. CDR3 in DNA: TGTGCCAGCAGCAGCCTACAGGGGTGGGAAAAACTGTTTTTT. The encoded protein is CASSSLQGWEKLFF.

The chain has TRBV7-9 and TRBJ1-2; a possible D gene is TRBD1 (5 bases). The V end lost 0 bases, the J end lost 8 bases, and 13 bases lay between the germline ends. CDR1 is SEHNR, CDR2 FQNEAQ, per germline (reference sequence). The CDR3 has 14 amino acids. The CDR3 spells CASSLAGAPGGYTF. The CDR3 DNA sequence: TGTGCCAGCAGCTTAGCCGGGGCCCCGGGAGGCTACACCTTC. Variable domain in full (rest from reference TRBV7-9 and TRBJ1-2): DTGVSQNPRHKITKRGQNVTFRCDPISEHNRLYWYRQTLGQGPEFLTYFQNEAQLEKSRLLSDRFSAERPKGSFSTLEIQRTEQGDSAMYLCASSLAGAPGGYTFGSGTRLTVV.

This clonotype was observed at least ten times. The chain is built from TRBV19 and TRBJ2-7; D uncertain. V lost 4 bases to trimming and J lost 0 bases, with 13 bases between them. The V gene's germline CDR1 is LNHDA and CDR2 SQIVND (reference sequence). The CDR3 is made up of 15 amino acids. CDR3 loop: CASSTNSESSYEQYF. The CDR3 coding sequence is TGTGCCAGTAGTACTAACAGTGAAAGCTCCTACGAGCAGTACTTC.

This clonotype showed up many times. For the CDR3, the DNA is TGTGCCTGGAGTGGGATAGCGCCGAGCTCCTACGAGCAGTACTTC. Residues: CAWSGIAPSSYEQYF. The chain has TRBV30 and TRBJ2-7; D is perhaps TRBD2 (5 bases). Germline-derived CDR1 and CDR2 are GTSNPN and SVGIG (reference sequence). The CDR3 extends over 15 amino acids. Deletions cut 1 base from V and 0 bases from J, with 13 bases between.